This passage covers 8 T cell receptor beta chains from one sample sequenced in a study of response to subunit inactivated influenza vaccine. One entry per CDR3 protein results from TCRdb running MiXCR on the RT-PCR reads. The table has about 570,000 distinct CDR3 sequences, approximately 11% seen once. The same specimen was also included in a second study, on T cells expressing NK-cell markers. As reported in that work: Libraries used 5'RACE template switching adding universal primer site and UMIs.

The source was PBMCs from blood, collected on the day of vaccination. These receptors were taken from a man aged 45-65 years who received an inactivated influenza vaccine.

This clonotype was seen more than once but under ten times. The rearrangement uses TRBV12-3 or TRBV12-4 and TRBJ2-1; 12 bases agree with TRBD2. The CDR3 spans 13 residues. The V and J ends lost 1 base and 13 bases, in that order; junction bases with no gene match: 2. The CDR3 protein is CASSLGTSGDQFF. CDR3 nucleotides: TGTGCCAGCAGTTTAGGGACTAGCGGGGACCAGTTCTTC.

The rearrangement uses TRBV4-3 and TRBJ2-5; D not resolved. The CDR3 spans 13 residues. With 1 base removed from V and 4 bases from J, the gap between germline ends came to 7 bases. The germline gives CDR1 LGHNA, CDR2 YSLEER. CDR3 sequence reads: CASSQVRLETQYF. CDR3 coding DNA: TGCGCCAGCAGCCAAGTTCGTTTAGAGACCCAGTACTTC.

This clonotype was detected only a few times. The chain recombines TRBV6-4 with TRBJ2-1; tentative D call: TRBD1 (6 bases). CDR3 length: 15 amino acids. The V end lost 5 bases, the J end lost 2 bases, and 13 bases lay between the germline ends. The germline CDR1 and CDR2 sequences are MRHNA and SNTAGT. The CDR3 protein is CASSSRQATYNEQFF. The CDR3 DNA sequence: TGTGCCAGCAGTTCCCGACAGGCTACCTACAATGAGCAGTTCTTC.

This clonotype showed up many times. This rearrangement joins TRBV7-9 to TRBJ2-7; D not certain. Trimming stripped 5 bases from V and 4 bases from J, with 12 bases between. CDR1 and CDR2 (germline): SEHNR, FQNEAQ (reference sequence). This CDR3 has 13 residues. For the CDR3, the DNA is TGTGCCAGCAGCCAAAACCCAGGTTACGAGCAGTACTTC. Translation gives CASSQNPGYEQYF.

The V call is TRBV5-1, the J call TRBJ2-1; D is unresolved. The CDR3 loop spans 14 amino acids. Germline assignment: CDR1 SGHRS and CDR2 YFSETQ. The V gene lost 7 bases and the J gene lost 2 bases, with 13 bases spanning the gap. The CDR3 is CASAPAGAYNEQFF. The CDR3 nucleotides are TGCGCCAGCGCTCCGGCCGGCGCCTACAATGAGCAGTTCTTC.

V usage is TRBV6-5 and J usage is TRBJ2-1, with TRBD1 matching over 8 bases. The V gene's germline CDR1 is MNHEY and CDR2 SVGAGI. CDR3 length: 15 amino acids. Trimming took 7 bases from V and 2 from J; bases not matched to a gene: 7. The CDR3 bases are TGTGCCAGCAAGTTAGACAGGGGTCCCTACAATGAGCAGTTCTTC. Amino acids: CASKLDRGPYNEQFF.

Only a few counts were recorded for this clonotype. This chain connects TRBV7-8 to TRBJ1-5; D is unresolved. The CDR3 totals 17 residues. In germline, CDR1 is SGHVS, CDR2 FQNEAQ. The V end was cut by 0 bases, the J end by 1 base, with 13 bases between. Here the CDR3 DNA reads TGTGCCAGCAGCTTAGCGGCTATAGGGATGAGCAATCAGCCCCAGCATTTT. Protein sequence: CASSLAAIGMSNQPQHF.

The gene calls are TRBV2 and TRBJ1-3, with 10 bases fitting TRBD1. This CDR3 is built from 16 residues. The trim removed 6 bases at V and 0 bases at J, leaving 5 bases unmatched. Germline CDR1 reads SNHLY; CDR2 reads FYNNEI. CDR3 nucleotides: TGTGCCAGCAGCCCGGGACAGGGGATCTCTGGAAACACCATATATTTT. Its translation: CASSPGQGISGNTIYF.